Each of the 30 T cell receptor beta chains below was sequenced from the same sample in a study of blood T cell repertoires in COVID-19. Clones were read by immunoSEQ multiplex PCR, and TCRdb kept only the in-frame ones, dropping some. Found here are about 240,000 clones, 86% of them singletons; the top ten hold 6.2%. The source material was peripheral blood. Receptors originate from a man aged 60 to 75 with acute or convalescent COVID-19.

This chain connects TRBV9 to TRBJ1-2; 7 positions match TRBD1. Germline assignment: CDR1 SGDLS and CDR2 YYNGEE. The CDR3 is made up of 15 amino acids. V lost 4 bases, J lost 0 bases, and 6 bases stayed unmatched. The CDR3 DNA reads TGTGCCAGCAGCCCTCGGACAGGATCTAACTATGGCTACACCTTC. It translates to CASSPRTGSNYGYTF.

The V call is TRBV27, the J call TRBJ1-2; TRBD1 matches at 8 bases. CDR3 size: 16 residues. J lost 4 bases, V lost 7 bases, and 14 bases had no gene match. In germline, CDR1 is MNHEY, CDR2 SMNVEV (reference sequence). The CDR3: CASTPRGTGVAYGYTF. CDR3 DNA sequence: TGTGCCAGCACCCCTAGAGGGACAGGAGTCGCCTATGGCTACACCTTC.

This sequence joins TRBV23-1 and TRBJ2-5, with 10 nucleotides matching TRBD1. TRBV23-1 qualifies as an ORF whose function is uncertain. V was clipped by 2 bases and J by 4 bases; unmatched bases: 10. There are 17 residues in the CDR3. The CDR3: CASSQRGTGALGETQYF. The CDR3 DNA follows: TGCGCCAGCAGTCAACGCGGGACAGGGGCCTTAGGAGAGACCCAGTACTTC.

The rearrangement joins TRBV5-4 to TRBJ2-3; 10 positions match TRBD2. The CDR3 is made up of 14 amino acids. In germline, CDR1 is SGHNT, CDR2 YYREEE (reference sequence). V lost 4 bases and J lost 6; bases outside the gene matches: 5. CDR3 in amino acids: CASSGISGRDTQYF. DNA for the CDR3: TGTGCCAGCAGCGGAATTAGCGGGAGGGATACGCAGTATTTT. Using reference TRBV5-4 and TRBJ2-3 for the parts outside the CDR3, the full variable domain is ETGVTQSPTHLIKTRGQQVTLRCSSQSGHNTVSWYQQALGQGPQFIFQYYREEENGRGNFPPRFSGLQFPNYSSELNVNALELDDSALYLCASSGISGRDTQYFGPGTRLTVL.

Here the CDR3 DNA reads TGTGCCAGCAGCCCAGGGGCAGCCCTAGGGAGTGAAAAACTGTTTTTT. It yields the protein CASSPGAALGSEKLFF. The chain couples TRBV9 to TRBJ1-4; possibly TRBD1 for D (6 bases). This CDR3 comprises 16 residues. From germline, CDR1 is SGDLS and CDR2 YYNGEE. Deletions cut 4 bases from V and 7 bases from J, with 20 bases between.

The J gene is TRBJ2-1, the V gene TRBV7-3; 7 nucleotides line up with TRBD2. Trimming cost V 3 bases and J 9 bases; bases outside gene matches: 2. CDR1 is SGHTA, CDR2 FQGTGA, per germline. CDR3 length: 12 amino acids. CDR3 in amino acids: CASSFLAGEQFF. In DNA form, the CDR3 reads TGTGCCAGCAGCTTCTTAGCGGGTGAGCAGTTCTTC.

The genes are TRBV7-9 and TRBJ2-7; D is perhaps TRBD2 (7 bases). Germline V lookup: CDR1 SEHNR, CDR2 FQNEAQ (reference sequence). The CDR3 loop spans 13 amino acids. Trimming took 10 bases from V and 4 from J, leaving 17 bases between them. The CDR3 here is CATRGASGYEQYF. DNA for the CDR3: TGTGCCACCCGGGGGGCTAGCGGATACGAGCAGTACTTC.

The chain uses TRBV10-3 and TRBJ2-3; D gene unclear. CDR3 length equals 11 residues. Germline V gene lookup returns CDR1 ENHRY and CDR2 SYGVKD. V dropped 6 bases and J dropped 4 bases, with 5 bases sitting between them. This CDR3 reads CAIRGPDTQYF. The CDR3 DNA reads TGTGCCATCAGGGGCCCAGATACGCAGTATTTT.

The gene calls are TRBV28 and TRBJ2-7; maybe TRBD1 (6 bases). The germline CDR1 and CDR2 sequences are MDHEN and SYDVKM. The CDR3 is made up of 15 amino acids. Deletions cut 6 bases from V and 0 bases from J, with 15 bases between. CDR3 amino acids: CASRLGAGPSYEQYF. The CDR3 DNA is TGTGCCAGCAGGCTGGGGGCAGGGCCCTCCTACGAGCAGTACTTC. Complete variable domain (other parts from reference TRBV28 and TRBJ2-7): DVKVTQSSRYLVKRTGEKVFLECVQDMDHENMFWYRQDPGLGLRLIYFSYDVKMKEKGDIPEGYSVSREKKERFSLILESASTNQTSMYLCASRLGAGPSYEQYFGPGTRLTVT.

The V and J genes are TRBV28 and TRBJ2-1; the match to TRBD2 covers 7 bases. CDR1 is MDHEN, CDR2 SYDVKM, per germline. The CDR3 spans 15 residues. Unmatched junction bases numbered 8, after V lost 7 bases and J lost 2 bases. CDR3 in DNA: TGTGCCAGCACCTTCGGAGCGGGAACCTACAATGAGCAGTTCTTC. Residues: CASTFGAGTYNEQFF. The variable domain in full, with the rest retrieved from reference TRBV28 and TRBJ2-1, is DVKVTQSSRYLVKRTGEKVFLECVQDMDHENMFWYRQDPGLGLRLIYFSYDVKMKEKGDIPEGYSVSREKKERFSLILESASTNQTSMYLCASTFGAGTYNEQFFGPGTRLTVL.

For the CDR3, the DNA is TGTGCCAGCACTCCAAGGGCAGGGCCTAACTATGGCTACACCTTC. Its translation is CASTPRAGPNYGYTF. The chain has TRBV28 and TRBJ1-2; D possibly corresponds to TRBD1 (5 bases). CDR1 is MDHEN, CDR2 SYDVKM, per germline. CDR3 length equals 15 residues. The V end was cut by 7 bases, the J end by 0 bases, with 15 bases between.

The chain joins TRBV14 to TRBJ2-3; D may be TRBD2 (5 bases). The length of the CDR3 is 14 residues. V gave up 5 bases and J gave up 6 bases, with 15 bases separating them. Germline V lookup: CDR1 SGHDN, CDR2 FVKESK. The chain's CDR3 is CASSVDLGWDTQYF. CDR3 nucleotide sequence: TGTGCCAGCAGCGTGGACTTGGGGTGGGATACGCAGTATTTT.

The rearrangement joins TRBV24-1 to TRBJ2-3, with D unclear. The CDR3 loop spans 13 amino acids. Per the germline V gene, CDR1 is KGHDR and CDR2 is SFDVKD. Trimming took 3 bases from V and 4 from J, leaving 7 bases between them. For the CDR3, the DNA is TGTGCCACCAGTGATCGCCAGTCAGATACGCAGTATTTT. Its translation is CATSDRQSDTQYF.

The chain uses TRBV7-9 and TRBJ1-3; D possibly corresponds to TRBD1 (5 bases). The CDR3 is made up of 14 amino acids. The V end lost 5 bases, the J end lost 4 bases, and 12 bases lay between the germline ends. Germline V lookup: CDR1 SEHNR, CDR2 FQNEAQ (reference sequence). In DNA form, the CDR3 reads TGTGCCAGCAGCCCAGGGTTATACGGAAACACCATATATTTT. This encodes CASSPGLYGNTIYF. Drawing the rest from reference TRBV7-9 and TRBJ1-3, the complete variable domain is DTGVSQNPRHKITKRGQNVTFRCDPISEHNRLYWYRQTLGQGPEFLTYFQNEAQLEKSRLLSDRFSAERPKGSFSTLEIQRTEQGDSAMYLCASSPGLYGNTIYFGEGSWLTVV.

The rearrangement uses TRBV6-5 and TRBJ1-1, with 9 nucleotides matching TRBD1. The germline V gene encodes CDR1 MNHEY and CDR2 SVGAGI. The V gene end was trimmed by 6 bases and the J gene end by 5 bases; junction bases not matched to a gene: 10. This CDR3 contains 15 residues. CDR3 in DNA: TGTGCCAGCAGCCGCGCAGGGACAGGGAAGACTGAAGCTTTCTTT. It translates to CASSRAGTGKTEAFF.

The rearrangement uses TRBV7-2 and TRBJ1-5; 7 positions match TRBD1. The CDR3 loop spans 14 amino acids. V was clipped by 5 bases and J by 7 bases; unmatched bases: 8. Germline CDR1 SGHTA, CDR2 FQGNSA. The CDR3 is CASSPTGLGQPQHF. In nucleotides, the CDR3 is TGTGCCAGCAGCCCGACAGGGTTAGGCCAGCCCCAGCATTTT.

The CDR3 bases are TGTGCAAGTCGCTCCGGGACTAGTCGTAAGGACTACGAGCAGTACTTC. The encoded protein is CASRSGTSRKDYEQYF. The chain employs TRBV12-2 and TRBJ2-7; TRBD2 was called by the table and not checked on the DNA. TRBV12-2 is termed a pseudogene. The CDR3 runs to 16 residues.

The rearrangement links TRBV21-1 to TRBJ2-5; whether TRBD1, the table's D call, matches the DNA was not checked. TRBV21-1 has pseudogene status. The length of the CDR3 is 14 residues. CDR3 in amino acids: CASGTGDSWETQYF. The CDR3 DNA is TGTGCCAGCGGGACAGGAGACTCTTGGGAGACCCAGTACTTC.

The chain employs TRBV29-1 and TRBJ1-2; 7 nucleotides align to TRBD1. V trimming: 3 bases; J trimming: 8 bases; junction bases outside the gene matches: 6. Germline-derived CDR1 and CDR2 are SQVTM and ANQGSEA. The CDR3 is made up of 12 amino acids. CDR3 DNA: TGCAGCGTTGAGGAGGGGGCGGTCGGCTACACCTTC. Translating gives CSVEEGAVGYTF.

The chain combines TRBV5-1 with TRBJ2-7, with D maybe TRBD2 (5 bases). V lost 0 bases and J 2 bases, leaving 9 bases between the germline ends. Germline CDR1 and CDR2: SGHRS and YFSETQ. This CDR3 has 14 amino acids. DNA for the CDR3: TGCGCCAGCAGCTTGGAGGTAGCGCCCTACGAGCAGTACTTC. Translation: CASSLEVAPYEQYF.

The CDR3 nucleotides are TGTGCCACCAGTGATGCCGTTAATCGGGGCTACACCTTC. Protein product: CATSDAVNRGYTF. The V call is TRBV24-1, the J call TRBJ1-2; unclear D gene. CDR3 length: 13 amino acids. Germline CDR1 KGHDR, CDR2 SFDVKD. Trimming shortened V by 3 bases and J by 8 bases, and 12 bases separated the two germline ends.

The gene calls are TRBV28 and TRBJ1-5; D remains ambiguous. Trimming cost V 2 bases and J 5 bases, with 10 bases left between them. Germline V gives CDR1 MDHEN, CDR2 SYDVKM. CDR3 length equals 14 residues. CDR3 in amino acids: CASSLIPGHQPQHF. CDR3 nucleotides: TGTGCCAGCAGTTTAATCCCTGGGCATCAGCCCCAGCATTTT.

The genes are TRBV19 and TRBJ1-1; TRBD1 is a possible D gene (5 bases). V was trimmed by 9 bases and J by 4 bases, leaving 15 bases between them. The length of the CDR3 is 13 residues. CDR1 and CDR2 from the germline V gene are LNHDA and SQIVND (reference sequence). The CDR3 bases are TGTGCCAGCGGTATGCGGGGGAGCACTGAAGCTTTCTTT. This sequence encodes CASGMRGSTEAFF.

The J gene is TRBJ1-2, the V gene TRBV19; 9 nucleotides line up with TRBD1. V shed 5 bases and J 4 bases; nucleotides not matched to a gene: 5. The CDR3 consists of 14 residues. Germline lookup yields CDR1 LNHDA and CDR2 SQIVND (reference sequence). The CDR3 loop is CASSVGQGRYGYTF. The CDR3 bases are TGTGCCAGTAGTGTCGGACAGGGGCGCTATGGCTACACCTTC.

The chain joins TRBV7-8 to TRBJ2-7, with 8 nucleotides matching TRBD2. CDR1 and CDR2 from the germline V gene are SGHVS and FQNEAQ. V lost 5 bases, J lost 3 bases, and 12 bases stayed unmatched. CDR3 length equals 16 residues. The DNA for the CDR3 is TGTGCCAGCAGCCCGGGGGGGCTAGAACGAAGCTACGAGCAGTACTTC. It encodes CASSPGGLERSYEQYF.

This chain connects TRBV30 to TRBJ1-6; the match to TRBD1 covers 7 bases. This CDR3 spans 14 amino acids. V lost 2 bases, J lost 7 bases, and 5 bases stayed unmatched. Germline V gene data show CDR1 as GTSNPN and CDR2 as SVGIG (reference sequence). CDR3 bases: TGTGCCTGGAGTAATACAGGGGAGAATTCACCCCTCCACTTT. It codes for CAWSNTGENSPLHF.

The rearrangement joins TRBV28 to TRBJ2-7, with a possible D match to TRBD1 (5 bases). The length of the CDR3 is 12 residues. V lost 6 bases to trimming and J lost 5 bases, with 11 bases between them. Germline CDR1 is MDHEN and CDR2 is SYDVKM. The CDR3 nucleotides are TGTGCCAGCAGGGATCAGGGCCACGAGCAGTACTTC. Translating it yields CASRDQGHEQYF.

The rearrangement links TRBV6-1 to TRBJ1-1; D is ambiguous. The CDR3 covers 14 residues. Germline CDR1 reads MNHNS; CDR2 reads SASEGT. V lost 2 bases, J lost 0 bases, and 7 bases lay in between. The CDR3 DNA is TGTGCCAGCAGTGAACTACAGATGAACACTGAAGCTTTCTTT. This gives the protein CASSELQMNTEAFF.

V gene TRBV28 combines with J gene TRBJ2-4; TRBD2 matches 7 bases. CDR3 size: 13 residues. CDR1 MDHEN and CDR2 SYDVKM come from the germline V gene. Germline trimming cut 5 bases from V and 5 bases from J; bases unmatched to any gene: 3. CDR3: CASSRGGENIQYF. The CDR3 DNA reads as TGTGCCAGCAGTCGCGGGGGTGAAAACATTCAGTACTTC. Supplemented by reference TRBV28 and TRBJ2-4, the full variable domain reads DVKVTQSSRYLVKRTGEKVFLECVQDMDHENMFWYRQDPGLGLRLIYFSYDVKMKEKGDIPEGYSVSREKKERFSLILESASTNQTSMYLCASSRGGENIQYFGAGTRLSVL.

The genes are TRBV27 and TRBJ2-7; D unclear. Trimming shortened V by 4 bases and J by 1 base, and 14 bases separated the two germline ends. There are 15 residues in the CDR3. CDR1 MNHEY and CDR2 SMNVEV come from the germline V gene (reference sequence). The chain's CDR3 is CASSSSPGVSYEQYF. The CDR3 DNA reads as TGTGCCAGCAGTTCTTCTCCGGGTGTATCCTACGAGCAGTACTTC.